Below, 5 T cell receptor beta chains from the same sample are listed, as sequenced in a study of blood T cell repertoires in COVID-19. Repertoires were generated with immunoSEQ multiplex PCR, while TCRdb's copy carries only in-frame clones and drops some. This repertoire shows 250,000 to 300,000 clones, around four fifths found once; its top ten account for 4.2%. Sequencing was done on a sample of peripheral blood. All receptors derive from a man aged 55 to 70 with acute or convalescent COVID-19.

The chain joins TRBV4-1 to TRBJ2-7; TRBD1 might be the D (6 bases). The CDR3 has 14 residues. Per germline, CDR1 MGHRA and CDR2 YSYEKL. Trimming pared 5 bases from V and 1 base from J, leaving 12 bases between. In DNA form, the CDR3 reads TGCGCCAGCAGCGACGGACAGTGGTCCTACGAGCAGTACTTC. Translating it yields CASSDGQWSYEQYF.

The CDR3 bases are TGTGCCAGCAGCTTCGGCACAGATACGCAGTATTTT. Encoded protein: CASSFGTDTQYF. The genes are TRBV7-3 and TRBJ2-3, with D unclear. The CDR3 sequence is 12 residues long. Trimming removed 3 bases from V and 1 base from J, with 2 bases in between. Germline lookup yields CDR1 SGHTA and CDR2 FQGTGA. The entire variable domain, with the rest obtained from reference TRBV7-3 and TRBJ2-3, is as follows: GAGVSQTPSNKVTEKGKYVELRCDPISGHTALYWYRQSLGQGPEFLIYFQGTGAADDSGLPNDRFFAVRPEGSVSTLKIQRTERGDSAVYLCASSFGTDTQYFGPGTRLTVL.

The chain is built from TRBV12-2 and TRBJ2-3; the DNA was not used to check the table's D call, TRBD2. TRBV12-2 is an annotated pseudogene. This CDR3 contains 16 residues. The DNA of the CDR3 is TGTGCAAGTCGCTACTATAGCGAGCTCGACACAGATACGCAGTATTTT. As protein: CASRYYSELDTDTQYF.

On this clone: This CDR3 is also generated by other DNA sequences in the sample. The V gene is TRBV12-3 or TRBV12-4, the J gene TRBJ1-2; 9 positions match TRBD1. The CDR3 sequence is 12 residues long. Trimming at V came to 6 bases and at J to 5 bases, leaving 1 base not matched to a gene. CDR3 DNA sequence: TGTGCCAGCAGCGGGACAGGGTATGGCTACACCTTC. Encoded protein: CASSGTGYGYTF.

For the CDR3, the DNA is TGTGCCAGCAGTTGGGGTAGGGGTAACAATGAGCAGTTCTTC. Its protein is CASSWGRGNNEQFF. The rearrangement joins TRBV27 to TRBJ2-1; a possible D gene is TRBD1 (5 bases). Trimming took 4 bases from V and 5 from J, leaving 12 bases between them. Germline V CDR1 and CDR2: MNHEY, SMNVEV (reference sequence). The CDR3 sequence is 14 residues long.